The TCR beta chain under discussion was sequenced for a study of T cell responses to AZD1222 COVID-19 vaccine. Study-wide results and caveats: Researchers report vaccine-associated CD4 TCRs spanning spike, with dominance at 160-218 and 743-854. Repertoires were collected only later (after the peak T cell response had occurred).

This clone qualifies as medium-sized. Its antigen is as yet unknown. With 5 bases clipped from V and 8 bases from J, the junction kept 17 bases outside the gene matches. Germline V gene data show CDR1 as SEHNR and CDR2 as FQNEAQ (reference sequence). CDR3 length: 16 residues. Repertoires were generated with immunoSEQ multiplex PCR, while TCRdb's copy carries only in-frame clones and drops some. In the table there are around 180,000 clones, 70% to 90% of which are singletons. Sequencing was performed on peripheral blood, taken on day 0 of AZD1222 vaccination. The source is an adult in good health. This chain joins TRBV7-9 and TRBJ1-2; 7 nucleotides line up with TRBD1. The CDR3 loop is CASSLFLPTGSAGYTF. Here the CDR3 DNA reads TGTGCCAGCAGCCTATTTTTACCGACAGGGTCTGCGGGCTACACCTTC.